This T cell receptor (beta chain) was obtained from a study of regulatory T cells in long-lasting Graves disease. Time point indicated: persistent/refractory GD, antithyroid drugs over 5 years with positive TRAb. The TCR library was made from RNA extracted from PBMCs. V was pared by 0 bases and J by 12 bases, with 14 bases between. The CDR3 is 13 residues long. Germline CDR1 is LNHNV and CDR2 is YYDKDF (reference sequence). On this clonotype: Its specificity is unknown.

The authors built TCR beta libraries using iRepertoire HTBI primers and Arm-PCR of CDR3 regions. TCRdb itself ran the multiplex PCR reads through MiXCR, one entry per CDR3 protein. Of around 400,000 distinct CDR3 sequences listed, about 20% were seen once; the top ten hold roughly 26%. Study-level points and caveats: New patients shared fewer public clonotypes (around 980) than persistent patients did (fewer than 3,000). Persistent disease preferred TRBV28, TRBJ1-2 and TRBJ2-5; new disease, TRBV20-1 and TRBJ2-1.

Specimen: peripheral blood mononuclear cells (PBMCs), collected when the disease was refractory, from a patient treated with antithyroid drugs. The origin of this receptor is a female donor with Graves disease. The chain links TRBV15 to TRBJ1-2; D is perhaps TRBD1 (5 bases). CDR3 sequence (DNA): TGTGCCACCAGCAGAGATCCAGGGATCGGCCACACCTTC. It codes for CATSRDPGIGHTF.